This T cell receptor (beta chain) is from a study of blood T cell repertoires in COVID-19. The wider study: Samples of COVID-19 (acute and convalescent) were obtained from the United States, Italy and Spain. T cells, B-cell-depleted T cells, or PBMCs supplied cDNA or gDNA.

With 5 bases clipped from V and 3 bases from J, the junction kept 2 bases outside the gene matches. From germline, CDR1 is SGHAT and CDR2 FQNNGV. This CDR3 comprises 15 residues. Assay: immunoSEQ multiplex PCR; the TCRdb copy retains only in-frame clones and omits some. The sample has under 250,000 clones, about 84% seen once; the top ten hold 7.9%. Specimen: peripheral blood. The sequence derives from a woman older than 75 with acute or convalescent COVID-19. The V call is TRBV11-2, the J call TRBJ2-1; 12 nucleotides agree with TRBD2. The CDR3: CASSLLAGGYNEQFF. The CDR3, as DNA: TGTGCCAGCAGCCTACTAGCGGGGGGCTACAATGAGCAGTTCTTC. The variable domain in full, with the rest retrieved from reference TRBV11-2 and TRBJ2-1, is EAGVAQSPRYKIIEKRQSVAFWCNPISGHATLYWYQQILGQGPKLLIQFQNNGVVDDSQLPKDRFSAERLKGVDSTLKIQPAKLEDSAVYLCASSLLAGGYNEQFFGPGTRLTVL.